These 23 T cell receptor beta chains were all obtained from the same sample, sequenced in a study of metastatic and nonmetastatic thyroid tumors. TCRdb used MiXCR to call clones anew from the PCR reads. The sample lists more than 25,000 clones, less than 14% seen once, with approximately 16% in the top ten. All patients were treatment-naive before thyroid surgery. The specimen sequenced was blood. The source is a female donor with papillary thyroid cancer or a benign thyroid nodule (not recorded which). Some clones in this sample may be carry-over from other donors' samples.

This chain links TRBV7-2 with TRBJ1-2; unclear D gene. The V end was cut by 6 bases, the J end by 0 bases, with 14 bases between. The CDR3 totals 15 residues. CDR1 and CDR2 from the germline V gene are SGHTA and FQGNSA. CDR3 amino acids: CASSFAGGANYGYTF. The CDR3 DNA reads as TGTGCCAGCAGTTTTGCCGGCGGGGCTAACTATGGCTACACCTTC. Full variable domain (rest looked up from reference TRBV7-2 and TRBJ1-2): GAGVSQSPSNKVTEKGKDVELRCDPISGHTALYWYRQSLGQGLEFLIYFQGNSAPDKSGLPSDRFSAERTGGSVSTLTIQRTQQEDSAVYLCASSFAGGANYGYTFGSGTRLTVV.

This clone came up a few times. The chain links TRBV18 to TRBJ1-3; D ambiguous. Trimming stripped 3 bases from V and 6 bases from J, with 12 bases between. Germline CDR1 reads KGHSH; CDR2 reads LQKENI. CDR3 length equals 14 residues. DNA of the CDR3: TGTGCCAGCTCACCGACCGCTCTGGAAAACACCATATATTTT. This gives the protein CASSPTALENTIYF.

This clone has a count of ten or more. The same CDR3 can be traced to other DNA sequences in this sample. The rearrangement joins TRBV28 to TRBJ2-7; 8 bases are a match to TRBD2. CDR1 is MDHEN, CDR2 SYDVKM, per germline. There are 15 residues in the CDR3. V lost 8 bases, J lost 2 bases, and 11 bases stayed unmatched. CDR3 coding DNA: TGTGCCAGCGGTCCTCAGCGGGAGTTCACCTACGAGCAGTACTTC. This encodes CASGPQREFTYEQYF.

This clone was detected ten times or more. The junction departs from germline at one end; a sequencing error may be responsible. The chain is built from TRBV7-7 and TRBJ2-1, with 7 bases identical to TRBD2. This CDR3 spans 18 amino acids. Germline V gives CDR1 SSHAT, CDR2 FNYEAQ (reference sequence). The CDR3 is CASSPNFRPAGNANEQFF. CDR3 sequence (DNA): TGTGCTAGCAGCCCCAACTTCCGACCAGCGGGAAATGCCAATGAGCAGTTCTTC. Based on the CDR3 plus reference TRBV7-7 and TRBJ2-1, the full variable domain is GAGVSQSPRYKVTKRGQDVTLRCDPISSHATLYWYQQALGQGPEFLTYFNYEAQPDKSGLPSDRFSAERPEGSISTLTIQRTEQRDSAMYRCASSPNFRPAGNANEQFFGPGTRLTVL.

This clone was found many times. This sequence joins TRBV25-1 and TRBJ1-2; D gene unclear. The germline V gene encodes CDR1 MGHDK and CDR2 SYGVNS. Trimming removed 3 bases from V and 4 bases from J, with 18 bases in between. This CDR3 spans 16 amino acids. CDR3 sequence reads: CASSDWNEESAYGYTF. Written as DNA, the CDR3 is TGTGCCAGCAGTGATTGGAATGAGGAAAGTGCCTATGGCTACACCTTC.

This clone was seen repeatedly, ten times or more. The chain employs TRBV7-2 and TRBJ2-7, with no clear D. Trimming removed 4 bases at V and 5 bases at J, with 9 bases between. The CDR3 length is 12 residues. Germline lookup yields CDR1 SGHTA and CDR2 FQGNSA. The CDR3, as DNA: TGTGCCAGCAGCTACTACGACGACGAGCAGTACTTC. Translation: CASSYYDDEQYF.

This clone was seen repeatedly, ten times or more. The CDR3 bases are TGTGCCAGCACCTTGGACAGGTACGGTCAGCCCCAGCATTTT. It is translated as CASTLDRYGQPQHF. The J gene is TRBJ1-5, the V gene TRBV28; TRBD1 agrees at 7 bases. Germline CDR1 reads MDHEN; CDR2 reads SYDVKM. The length of the CDR3 is 14 residues. After removal of 7 bases from V and 6 bases from J, the junction contained 9 bases not matched to a gene.

The J gene is TRBJ2-7, the V gene TRBV5-5, with TRBD1 as a possible D gene (5 bases). CDR1 and CDR2 from the germline V gene are SGHKS and YYEKEE (reference sequence). V was cut by 1 base and J by 7 bases, with 18 bases left in between. The CDR3 has 15 amino acids. CDR3 in amino acids: CASSLIGAGTEEQYF. The CDR3, as DNA: TGTGCCAGCAGCTTGATAGGGGCAGGTACGGAAGAGCAGTACTTC.

This clone ranks as medium-sized (0.01 to 0.1%). The chain recombines TRBV12-3 or TRBV12-4 with TRBJ1-2; weak D call: TRBD1 (5 bases). The V gene lost 6 bases and the J gene lost 9 bases, with 14 bases spanning the gap. CDR3 length equals 12 residues. CDR3 amino acids: CASSPGRRSYTF. For the CDR3, the DNA is TGTGCCAGCAGCCCAGGGCGCCGGAGCTACACCTTC.

This clone is termed medium-sized. The gene calls are TRBV6-1 and TRBJ2-7, with 10 bases that match TRBD1. CDR3 size: 12 residues. Looked up from germline, CDR1 is MNHNS and CDR2 is SASEGT. DNA for the CDR3: TGTGCCAGCAGTCCTCCGGGACAGGGGCTCCCGGTC. Amino acid sequence: CASSPPGQGLPV.

This clone was recorded many times. The CDR3, as DNA: TGTGCCATCAGTCCCGGGGAAGAATATGGCTACACCTTC. Its protein product is CAISPGEEYGYTF. V is TRBV10-3 and J is TRBJ1-2; D is ambiguous. Germline V gives CDR1 ENHRY, CDR2 SYGVKD. The CDR3 sequence is 13 residues long. V was clipped by 5 bases and J by 5 bases, with 12 bases between them.

This clone was found many times. The chain uses TRBV7-6 and TRBJ2-1; D remains ambiguous. The CDR3 has 13 amino acids. Germline loops: CDR1 SGHVS, CDR2 FNYEAQ. V dropped 5 bases and J dropped 3 bases, with 8 bases sitting between them. For the CDR3, the DNA is TGTGCCAGCAGCCCCCATATCTACAATGAGCAGTTCTTC. Protein: CASSPHIYNEQFF. The entire variable domain, with the rest obtained from reference TRBV7-6 and TRBJ2-1, is as follows: GAGVSQSPRYKVTKRGQDVALRCDPISGHVSLYWYRQALGQGPEFLTYFNYEAQQDKSGLPNDRFSAERPEGSISTLTIQRTEQRDSAMYRCASSPHIYNEQFFGPGTRLTVL.

This clone was counted many times. V and J are TRBV27 and TRBJ2-6, with TRBD1 identical over 7 bases. With V trimmed by 5 bases and J by 2 bases, 12 bases remained unmatched. The CDR3 spans 18 residues. Germline CDR1 is MNHEY and CDR2 is SMNVEV (reference sequence). This chain's CDR3 is CASSPSGQFKAGANVLTF. CDR3 sequence (DNA): TGTGCCAGCAGTCCCTCGGGACAGTTTAAGGCTGGGGCCAACGTCCTGACTTTC.

The sample holds many counts of this clone. V gene TRBV28 combines with J gene TRBJ1-2; 9 positions agree with TRBD1. Germline trimming cut 7 bases from V and 1 base from J; bases unmatched to any gene: 7. Germline V gives CDR1 MDHEN, CDR2 SYDVKM. The CDR3 totals 15 residues. The CDR3 coding sequence is TGTGCCAGCATACCTGGGGACAGGGATAACTATGGCTACACCTTC. This sequence encodes CASIPGDRDNYGYTF.

This clone was counted many times. J is TRBJ2-3 and V is TRBV29-1, with D perhaps given as TRBD1 or TRBD2 (6 bases each). The CDR3 has 14 amino acids. In germline, CDR1 is SQVTM, CDR2 ANQGSEA. Between the trimmed V and J ends, which lost 8 bases and 1 base, there was a span of 16 bases. The CDR3: CSCDGGPGTDTQYF. CDR3 bases: TGCAGCTGTGACGGGGGCCCCGGCACAGATACGCAGTATTTT.

At least ten counts were recorded for this clone. The chain combines TRBV9 with TRBJ2-5, with D maybe TRBD2 (6 bases). V was shortened by 0 bases and J by 1 base, with 10 bases between the two germline ends. The germline V gene encodes CDR1 SGDLS and CDR2 YYNGEE. CDR3 length: 15 residues. CDR3 region: CASSVVGLAQETQYF. DNA of the CDR3: TGTGCCAGCAGCGTAGTGGGACTCGCCCAAGAGACCCAGTACTTC.

This clone was recorded at least ten times. The chain combines TRBV9 with TRBJ1-1; D gene unclear. Trimming removed 0 bases at V and 1 base at J, with 7 bases between. CDR1 and CDR2 (germline): SGDLS, YYNGEE. The CDR3 extends over 14 amino acids. The CDR3 sequence: CASSVGGQNTEAFF. CDR3 DNA sequence: TGTGCCAGCAGCGTAGGTGGGCAGAACACTGAAGCTTTCTTT. Using reference TRBV9 and TRBJ1-1 for the parts outside the CDR3, the full variable domain is DSGVTQTPKHLITATGQRVTLRCSPRSGDLSVYWYQQSLDQGLQFLIQYYNGEERAKGNILERFSAQQFPDLHSELNLSSLELGDSALYFCASSVGGQNTEAFFGQGTRLTVV.

This clone was recorded a few times. The gene calls are TRBV2 and TRBJ2-4, with no clear D. Germline V gene lookup returns CDR1 SNHLY and CDR2 FYNNEI. The CDR3 runs 13 residues. Trimming removed 3 bases from V and 0 bases from J, with 3 bases in between. The CDR3 here is CASSDVAKNIQYF. In DNA form, the CDR3 reads TGTGCCAGCAGTGACGTAGCCAAAAACATTCAGTACTTC.

This clone occurred many times. DNA of the CDR3: TGTGCCAGCAGCTCCCGGGGAGGGGCCCACGAGCAGTACTTC. Protein product: CASSSRGGAHEQYF. The chain has TRBV9 and TRBJ2-7, with TRBD2 matching over 7 bases. The trim removed 4 bases at V and 5 bases at J, leaving 9 bases unmatched. The CDR3 covers 14 residues. Germline V gene sequence: CDR1 SGDLS, CDR2 YYNGEE.

The table lists this clone with many counts. J is TRBJ1-1 and V is TRBV7-9; D is ambiguous. Trimming stripped 0 bases from V and 2 bases from J, with 7 bases between. The CDR3 contains 14 residues. The germline V gene encodes CDR1 SEHNR and CDR2 FQNEAQ (reference sequence). Here the CDR3 DNA reads TGTGCCAGCAGCTTAGCGGGTTTTAACACTGAAGCTTTCTTT. It encodes CASSLAGFNTEAFF.

The V call is TRBV30, the J call TRBJ2-7; 9 bases map to TRBD1. There are 11 residues in the CDR3. J lost 4 bases, V lost 5 bases, and 0 bases had no gene match. Germline V CDR1 and CDR2: GTSNPN, SVGIG (reference sequence). The CDR3 DNA reads TGTGCCTGGGACAGGGGGTACGAGCAGTACTTC. Encoded protein: CAWDRGYEQYF.

This clone was seen repeatedly, ten times or more. This chain links TRBV6-1 with TRBJ2-5; unclear D gene. Deletions cut 4 bases from V and 3 bases from J, with 12 bases between. The CDR3 loop spans 14 amino acids. CDR1 and CDR2 from the germline V gene are MNHNS and SASEGT. In DNA form, the CDR3 reads TGTGCCAGCAGTGTTTGGGAAACGGAAGAGACCCAGTACTTC. Its protein product is CASSVWETEETQYF.

The chain employs TRBV28 and TRBJ2-7, with 8 bases lining up with TRBD1. Trimming at V came to 2 bases and at J to 3 bases, leaving 9 bases not matched to a gene. There are 16 residues in the CDR3. Per the germline V gene, CDR1 is MDHEN and CDR2 is SYDVKM. In nucleotides, the CDR3 is TGTGCCAGCAGTTTACCACCAGGGACAGGAGGCTACGAGCAGTACTTC. Its translation is CASSLPPGTGGYEQYF.